This TCR beta chain was sequenced during a study of control samples from healthy donors and cancer patients. The CDR3 length is 13 residues. CDR1 and CDR2 (germline): LGHDT, YNNKEL (reference sequence). The J segment lost 9 bases and the V segment lost 9 bases, leaving 5 bases of the junction unmatched. TCRdb keeps only in-frame clones here, not all; method: immunoSEQ multiplex PCR. The sample consists of around 130,000 clones, about 83% of them appearing once. The genes are TRBV3-1 (or the pseudogene TRBV3-2) and TRBJ1-6, with 10 bases fitting TRBD1. The clonotype originates from a man aged 25-45 years in good health. The sample consisted of blood. The CDR3 loop is CASHGTGASPLHF. CDR3 nucleotide sequence: TGTGCCAGTCACGGGACAGGGGCTTCACCCCTCCACTTT.